This T cell receptor (beta chain) was recorded in a study of early T cells in non-severe SARS-CoV-2 infection. In the study overall: The authors sequenced bulk RNA from unsorted whole blood, leaving chains unpaired. Study outcomes and limitations: Anti-spike CD8 specificities were favored by VDJdb matching, whose results missed private and CD4 specificities.

A remark on this clonotype: The target antigen is unknown.

Unique molecular identifiers were added to individual cDNA molecules. One entry per CDR3 protein, called by TCRdb with MiXCR from the 5' RACE reads. The sample lists over 85,000 distinct CDR3 sequences; around 12% were seen once. Germline V CDR1 and CDR2: LGHNA, YNFKEQ. The CDR3 has 15 amino acids. Losses at the gene ends were 2 bases for V and 5 bases for J; bases not matched to a gene: 8. This receptor was taken from an adult who was a healthcare worker with PCR-confirmed SARS-CoV-2 infection or an uninfected control (not recorded which). The gene calls are TRBV4-2 and TRBJ2-5; 7 bases map to TRBD1. The material sequenced was whole blood, taken at baseline. CDR3 amino acids: CASSQSLTGIETQYF. The CDR3 DNA reads TGTGCCAGCAGCCAAAGCCTGACAGGGATTGAGACCCAGTACTTC.